These T cell receptor beta chains were read from a single sample in a study of cytomegalovirus exposure and HLA in healthy donors. Repertoires were generated with immunoSEQ multiplex PCR, while TCRdb's copy carries only in-frame clones and drops some. The sample includes 98,000 or so clones, roughly four fifths of them seen just once. Input material: PBMCs. The receptors come from a human donor in good health. The CDR3 runs from the conserved cysteine through the conserved F or W. The order of the fields is clone size, V gene, J gene, D gene, CDR3 DNA, CDR3 protein. A D gene is named only where the DNA matches it firmly. Not every row has a clone size; where given, it reads once, few, many or a size class.

clone_size: .
v_call: TRBV15
j_call: TRBJ1-5
d_call: .
cdr3_nt: TGTGCCACCAGCAGAGGGACAGAAGGCCAGCCCCAGCATTTT
cdr3_aa: CATSRGTEGQPQHF

clone_size: .
v_call: TRBV6-1
j_call: TRBJ1-1
d_call: .
cdr3_nt: TGTGCCAGCAGTGATCGTGTCGCTGAAGCTTTCTTT
cdr3_aa: CASSDRVAEAFF

clone_size: .
v_call: TRBV6-4
j_call: TRBJ1-2
d_call: TRBD1
cdr3_nt: TGTGCCAGCAGCCGGGACAGGGGCTTTGGCTACACCTTC
cdr3_aa: CASSRDRGFGYTF

clone_size: .
v_call: TRBV7-9
j_call: TRBJ2-3
d_call: TRBD2
cdr3_nt: TGTGCCAGCAGCTCCCCCAGTAGCGGGGGGCGTAACACAGATACGCAGTATTTT
cdr3_aa: CASSSPSSGGRNTDTQYF

clone_size: .
v_call: TRBV2
j_call: TRBJ1-1
d_call: TRBD1
cdr3_nt: TGTGCCAGCAGTCTGGGACAGGGCAAACCTAACACTGAAGCTTTCTTT
cdr3_aa: CASSLGQGKPNTEAFF

clone_size: .
v_call: TRBV19
j_call: TRBJ1-2
d_call: .
cdr3_nt: TGTGCCAGTAGGGTCCGGGGGGACTATGGCTACACCTTC
cdr3_aa: CASRVRGDYGYTF

clone_size: .
v_call: TRBV27
j_call: TRBJ2-1
d_call: .
cdr3_nt: TGTGCCAGCAGGGCTCGCCAGCTCTCCGGGTACAATGAGCAGTTCTTC
cdr3_aa: CASRARQLSGYNEQFF

clone_size: .
v_call: TRBV6-1
j_call: TRBJ2-7
d_call: .
cdr3_nt: TGTGCCAGCAGTGGCGGAGGGGGCCTCTACGAGCAGTACTTC
cdr3_aa: CASSGGGGLYEQYF

clone_size: once
v_call: TRBV5-1
j_call: TRBJ2-7
d_call: TRBD2
cdr3_nt: TGCGCCAGCAGCTTGGTGGGACTAGCAATTCACGAGCAGTACTTC
cdr3_aa: CASSLVGLAIHEQYF

clone_size: once
v_call: TRBV27
j_call: TRBJ2-7
d_call: TRBD2
cdr3_nt: TGTGCCAGCAGTCTTAGCGGGGGCTACGGAGAGCAGTACTTC
cdr3_aa: CASSLSGGYGEQYF

clone_size: .
v_call: TRBV19
j_call: TRBJ2-7
d_call: TRBD1
cdr3_nt: TGTGCCAGTAGTATCACAGGGGAAACCAGCTCCTACGAGCAGTACTTC
cdr3_aa: CASSITGETSSYEQYF

clone_size: few
v_call: TRBV5-8
j_call: TRBJ2-3
d_call: .
cdr3_nt: TGTGCCAGCAGCTCCGGGTTTATTTTTACAGATACGCAGTATTTT
cdr3_aa: CASSSGFIFTDTQYF

clone_size: .
v_call: TRBV4-1
j_call: TRBJ1-5
d_call: TRBD1
cdr3_nt: TGCGCCAGCAGCCATCTACAGGGGGTTAGCAATCAGCCCCAGCATTTT
cdr3_aa: CASSHLQGVSNQPQHF

clone_size: .
v_call: TRBV18
j_call: TRBJ2-3
d_call: .
cdr3_nt: TGTGCCAGCTCACCCCGCGGGGATACGCAGTATTTT
cdr3_aa: CASSPRGDTQYF

clone_size: .
v_call: TRBV5-4
j_call: TRBJ1-2
d_call: TRBD1
cdr3_nt: TGTGCCAGCAGCTTGGCTAATGACAGGGGGCATGGCTACACCTTC
cdr3_aa: CASSLANDRGHGYTF

clone_size: .
v_call: TRBV2
j_call: TRBJ2-2
d_call: .
cdr3_nt: TGTGCCAGCGGGCAAGAGAACACCGGGGAGCTGTTTTTT
cdr3_aa: CASGQENTGELFF

clone_size: .
v_call: TRBV5-1
j_call: TRBJ2-2
d_call: .
cdr3_nt: TGCGCCAGCCGGGGAGGTTTGACCGGGGAGCTGTTTTTT
cdr3_aa: CASRGGLTGELFF

clone_size: few
v_call: TRBV6-5
j_call: TRBJ1-2
d_call: TRBD1
cdr3_nt: TGTGCCAGCAGAACCACAGGGGGCGATTTTGGCTACACCTTC
cdr3_aa: CASRTTGGDFGYTF

clone_size: .
v_call: TRBV6-5
j_call: TRBJ2-7
d_call: TRBD2
cdr3_nt: TGTGCCAGCAGTTACGGCCGCGGGAGGGCGGGCTACGAGCAGTACTTC
cdr3_aa: CASSYGRGRAGYEQYF

clone_size: .
v_call: TRBV6-5
j_call: TRBJ2-7
d_call: TRBD2
cdr3_nt: TGTGCCAGCAGTTCCGTCGCGGGAGGGCCCTACGAGCAGTACTTC
cdr3_aa: CASSSVAGGPYEQYF

clone_size: .
v_call: TRBV7-6
j_call: TRBJ2-2
d_call: TRBD1
cdr3_nt: TGTGCCAGCAGCTTTGCCCCCCAGGGGGCTTACACCGGGGAGCTGTTTTTT
cdr3_aa: CASSFAPQGAYTGELFF

clone_size: once
v_call: TRBV7-2
j_call: TRBJ1-2
d_call: .
cdr3_nt: TGTGCCAGCAGCTGGGCACATTCGCCTAACTATGGCTACACCTTC
cdr3_aa: CASSWAHSPNYGYTF

clone_size: few
v_call: TRBV5-1
j_call: TRBJ2-3
d_call: TRBD2
cdr3_nt: TGCGCCAGCAGCCCTGGACTAGCGGGGGGGATAGATACGCAGTATTTT
cdr3_aa: CASSPGLAGGIDTQYF

clone_size: .
v_call: TRBV10-1
j_call: TRBJ2-5
d_call: .
cdr3_nt: TGCGCCAGCAGTGGGGGGGTTGGAGACATCTTTGGGGAGACCCAGTACTTC
cdr3_aa: CASSGGVGDIFGETQYF

clone_size: .
v_call: TRBV5-1
j_call: TRBJ2-3
d_call: TRBD1
cdr3_nt: TGCGCCAGCAGCCCCGAGGGCTCGGGACAGTACACAGATACGCAGTATTTT
cdr3_aa: CASSPEGSGQYTDTQYF

clone_size: .
v_call: TRBV2
j_call: TRBJ1-5
d_call: .
cdr3_nt: TGTGCCAGCACGGGAGCCAGGGGCAATCAGCCCCAGCATTTT
cdr3_aa: CASTGARGNQPQHF

clone_size: once
v_call: TRBV7-6
j_call: TRBJ2-5
d_call: .
cdr3_nt: TGTGCCAGCAGCTTATCCGGGACAAGGAAAGAGACCCAGTACTTC
cdr3_aa: CASSLSGTRKETQYF

clone_size: .
v_call: TRBV5-1
j_call: TRBJ2-7
d_call: .
cdr3_nt: TGCGCCAGCAGCTTGGCTCCGGGGGATAATACCTACGAGCAGTACTTC
cdr3_aa: CASSLAPGDNTYEQYF

clone_size: .
v_call: TRBV5-8
j_call: TRBJ2-4
d_call: .
cdr3_nt: TGTGCCAGTGAGAGCCGGGGCATTCAGTACTTC
cdr3_aa: CASESRGIQYF

clone_size: few
v_call: TRBV4-2
j_call: TRBJ1-1
d_call: .
cdr3_nt: TGTGCCAGCAGGCAACAGGGTTACGACACTGAAGCTTTCTTT
cdr3_aa: CASRQQGYDTEAFF

clone_size: .
v_call: TRBV25-1
j_call: TRBJ1-1
d_call: TRBD1
cdr3_nt: TGTGCCAGCAGTGATGACAGGGACTTAAACACTGAAGCTTTCTTT
cdr3_aa: CASSDDRDLNTEAFF

clone_size: .
v_call: TRBV9
j_call: TRBJ1-5
d_call: .
cdr3_nt: TGTGCCAGCAGCGTAGGGGCAGCAGATTATCAGCCCCAGCATTTT
cdr3_aa: CASSVGAADYQPQHF

clone_size: .
v_call: TRBV6-6
j_call: TRBJ1-2
d_call: .
cdr3_nt: TGTGCCAGCACTAGCCCTTATGGCTACACCTTC
cdr3_aa: CASTSPYGYTF

clone_size: .
v_call: TRBV5-1
j_call: TRBJ1-5
d_call: TRBD1
cdr3_nt: TGCGCCAGCAGCTTTGAAGGGGGCCATCAGCCCCAGCATTTT
cdr3_aa: CASSFEGGHQPQHF

clone_size: .
v_call: TRBV5-6
j_call: TRBJ1-3
d_call: TRBD1
cdr3_nt: TGTGCCAGCAGCTTGGTGGACAGGGGAACTGGAAACACCATATATTTT
cdr3_aa: CASSLVDRGTGNTIYF

clone_size: .
v_call: TRBV19
j_call: TRBJ1-5
d_call: TRBD1
cdr3_nt: TGTGCCAGCCTGGGACAGGGCTATCAGCCCCAGCATTTT
cdr3_aa: CASLGQGYQPQHF

clone_size: few
v_call: TRBV10-3
j_call: TRBJ1-4
d_call: TRBD1
cdr3_nt: TGTGCCACCGGACAGGGAGCAACTAATGAAAAACTGTTTTTT
cdr3_aa: CATGQGATNEKLFF

clone_size: .
v_call: TRBV18
j_call: TRBJ2-5
d_call: .
cdr3_nt: TGTGCCAGCTCCGACCAGGGGTGGGAGACCCAGTACTTC
cdr3_aa: CASSDQGWETQYF

clone_size: .
v_call: TRBV18
j_call: TRBJ1-1
d_call: TRBD1
cdr3_nt: TGTGCCAGCTCACCGCGACAGGGGGATGCCGCTGAAGCTTTCTTT
cdr3_aa: CASSPRQGDAAEAFF

clone_size: .
v_call: TRBV5-4
j_call: TRBJ2-7
d_call: TRBD1
cdr3_nt: TGTGCCAGCAGCTTGGCACAGGGGACCTACGAGCAGTACTTC
cdr3_aa: CASSLAQGTYEQYF

clone_size: .
v_call: TRBV5-1
j_call: TRBJ2-7
d_call: TRBD2
cdr3_nt: TGCGCCAGCAGCTTAACTAGCGGGGGGCGCGAGCAGTACTTC
cdr3_aa: CASSLTSGGREQYF

clone_size: .
v_call: TRBV29-1
j_call: TRBJ1-2
d_call: .
cdr3_nt: TGCAGCGTTGAGAACTACCCGGCGGCCGGCTACACCTTC
cdr3_aa: CSVENYPAAGYTF

clone_size: once
v_call: TRBV7-9
j_call: TRBJ1-4
d_call: .
cdr3_nt: TGTGCCAGCAGCGGGGACACGGTGGGAAAACTGTTTTTT
cdr3_aa: CASSGDTVGKLFF

clone_size: .
v_call: TRBV27
j_call: TRBJ2-7
d_call: TRBD1
cdr3_nt: TGTGCCAGCAGCCGGAGACCGGGACAGGGCTACGAGCAGTACTTC
cdr3_aa: CASSRRPGQGYEQYF

clone_size: once
v_call: TRBV7-6
j_call: TRBJ1-4
d_call: TRBD1
cdr3_nt: TGTGCCAGCAGCCTCGACAGGGTAGGGACGAATGAAAAACTGTTTTTT
cdr3_aa: CASSLDRVGTNEKLFF

clone_size: few
v_call: TRBV6-1
j_call: TRBJ1-1
d_call: .
cdr3_nt: TGTGCCAGCAGAAGAGGACGGGGGAACACTGAAGCTTTCTTT
cdr3_aa: CASRRGRGNTEAFF

clone_size: .
v_call: TRBV9
j_call: TRBJ2-1
d_call: .
cdr3_nt: TGTGCCAGCAGCGACCCTCCAGGGGATGCCTACAATGAGCAGTTCTTC
cdr3_aa: CASSDPPGDAYNEQFF

clone_size: .
v_call: TRBV10-3
j_call: TRBJ2-7
d_call: .
cdr3_nt: TGTGCCATCAGAGACAGTCTGGGAAACGAGCAGTACTTC
cdr3_aa: CAIRDSLGNEQYF

clone_size: .
v_call: TRBV18
j_call: TRBJ1-5
d_call: .
cdr3_nt: TGTGCCAGCTCAGGGGCGTTCTATCAGCCCCAGCATTTT
cdr3_aa: CASSGAFYQPQHF

clone_size: .
v_call: TRBV7-2
j_call: TRBJ1-5
d_call: .
cdr3_nt: TGTGCCAGCAGCTTAGTCGGACGGGACAATCAGCCCCAGCATTTT
cdr3_aa: CASSLVGRDNQPQHF

clone_size: .
v_call: TRBV5-1
j_call: TRBJ1-4
d_call: .
cdr3_nt: TGCGCCAGCAGCTTGGACAGGCCTCCTAATGAAAAACTGTTTTTT
cdr3_aa: CASSLDRPPNEKLFF

clone_size: .
v_call: TRBV7-9
j_call: TRBJ1-4
d_call: TRBD1
cdr3_nt: TGTTCCAGTTCGCTGACAGGGAATGAAAAACTGTTTTTT
cdr3_aa: CSSSLTGNEKLFF

clone_size: .
v_call: TRBV18
j_call: TRBJ1-2
d_call: TRBD1
cdr3_nt: TGTGCCAGCTCGGCTGAAAACAGGGGTTCTAACTATGGCTACACCTTC
cdr3_aa: CASSAENRGSNYGYTF

clone_size: .
v_call: TRBV9
j_call: TRBJ1-4
d_call: TRBD1
cdr3_nt: TGTGCCAGCAGCGAACGTTACAGGGGGGACGGAAATGAAAAACTGTTTTTT
cdr3_aa: CASSERYRGDGNEKLFF

clone_size: .
v_call: TRBV4-2
j_call: TRBJ1-2
d_call: TRBD1
cdr3_nt: TGTGCCAGCAGCCAAGACGTTGCAGGGGGAGAGGGGGGCTACACCTTC
cdr3_aa: CASSQDVAGGEGGYTF

clone_size: once
v_call: TRBV27
j_call: TRBJ1-5
d_call: TRBD1
cdr3_nt: TGTGCCAGCAGCTCGGGGGGCAGGGGGCCATATCAGCCCCAGCATTTT
cdr3_aa: CASSSGGRGPYQPQHF

clone_size: .
v_call: TRBV18
j_call: TRBJ2-1
d_call: TRBD2
cdr3_nt: TGTGCCAGCTCACCGCGACTAGCGGGTAACAATGAGCAGTTCTTC
cdr3_aa: CASSPRLAGNNEQFF

clone_size: .
v_call: TRBV11-2
j_call: TRBJ2-7
d_call: .
cdr3_nt: TGTGCCAGCAGCTTAAGCCACGAGCAGTACTTC
cdr3_aa: CASSLSHEQYF

clone_size: .
v_call: TRBV6-1
j_call: TRBJ1-3
d_call: .
cdr3_nt: TGTGCCAGCAGTGAAGCGATTGCACCGCTCTGGAGGACATATTTT
cdr3_aa: CASSEAIAPLWRTYF